The source of this T cell receptor beta chain is a study of long-term antiretroviral therapy in people with HIV. At the level of the study: When the earliest samples were collected, ART was typically delayed until CD4 counts fell.

The run of the v3.0 immunoSEQ assay was at survey level. Sequencing was directed toward about 35,000-50,000 T-cell genomes in each sample. The repertoire was sequenced with immunoSEQ multiplex PCR; TCRdb's copy has only in-frame clones and lacks some. The sample holds almost 30,000 clones, 85% to 90% seen once. CDR1 LNHDA and CDR2 SQIVND come from the germline V gene (reference sequence). The V end lost 8 bases, the J end lost 0 bases, and 8 bases lay between the germline ends. The CDR3 sequence is 13 residues long. Study observations and caveats: The range of CDR3 lengths in HIV repertoires proved narrower than that found in controls.

No fewer than two post-ART and no fewer than one pre-ART PBMC samples existed for each donor. Notes on this clone: Its antigen is currently unknown.

The chain employs TRBV19 and TRBJ1-3; D unresolved. The sequenced sample was unsorted PBMCs, obtained 3.2 years before starting antiretroviral therapy. The receptor comes from a man aged 45-60 years with HIV. The CDR3 loop reads CASRAFSGNTIYF. The CDR3, as DNA: TGTGCCAGTCGTGCTTTCTCTGGAAACACCATATATTTT.